The sequence of this T cell receptor beta chain was determined in a study of shared clonotypes between healthy human individuals. Sequencing used immunoSEQ multiplex PCR; TCRdb keeps in-frame clones, though not all of them. The repertoire holds approximately 810,000 clones, with roughly 92% as singletons. Germline CDR1 and CDR2: LNHDA and SQIVND (reference sequence). CDR3 length: 15 amino acids. The germline V and J ends were trimmed by 0 bases and 6 bases, with 12 bases remaining between them. CD45RO-negative cells were positively selected for CCR7, leaving out terminally differentiated effector memory CD45RA+ cells. Nashville, Tennessee was home to all donors, who were Caucasian adults. This clone was found once.

This sequence originates from a man aged 30-40 years in good health. This chain connects TRBV19 to TRBJ2-1, with D uncertain. The sequencing sample was made of naive CD8+ T cells sorted from blood. This chain's CDR3 is CASSIDSGASNEQFF. CDR3 nucleotide sequence: TGTGCCAGTAGTATAGATTCCGGAGCTTCCAATGAGCAGTTCTTC. The full variable domain, with the rest looked up from reference TRBV19 and TRBJ2-1, is DGGITQSPKYLFRKEGQNVTLSCEQNLNHDAMYWYRQDPGQGLRLIYYSQIVNDFQKGDIAEGYSVSREKKESFPLTVTSAQKNPTAFYLCASSIDSGASNEQFFGPGTRLTVL.